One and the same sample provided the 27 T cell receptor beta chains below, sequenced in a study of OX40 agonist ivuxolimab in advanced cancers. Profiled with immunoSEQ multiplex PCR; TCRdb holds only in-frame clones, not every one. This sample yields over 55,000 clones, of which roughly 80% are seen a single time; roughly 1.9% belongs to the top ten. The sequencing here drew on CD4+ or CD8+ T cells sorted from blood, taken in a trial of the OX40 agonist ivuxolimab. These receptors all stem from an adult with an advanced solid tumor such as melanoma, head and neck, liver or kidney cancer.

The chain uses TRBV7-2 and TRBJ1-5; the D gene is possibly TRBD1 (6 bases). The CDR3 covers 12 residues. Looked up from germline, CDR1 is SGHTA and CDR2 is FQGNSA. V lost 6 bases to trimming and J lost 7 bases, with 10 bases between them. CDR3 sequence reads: CASSQQGQPQHF. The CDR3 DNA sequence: TGTGCCAGCAGTCAACAGGGACAGCCCCAGCATTTT.

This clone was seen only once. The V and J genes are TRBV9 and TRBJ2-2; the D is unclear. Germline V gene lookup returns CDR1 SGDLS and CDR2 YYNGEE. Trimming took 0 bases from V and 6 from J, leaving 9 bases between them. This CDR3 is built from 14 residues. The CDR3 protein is CASSVAGTPGELFF. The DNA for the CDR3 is TGTGCCAGCAGCGTAGCGGGTACCCCCGGGGAGCTGTTTTTT.

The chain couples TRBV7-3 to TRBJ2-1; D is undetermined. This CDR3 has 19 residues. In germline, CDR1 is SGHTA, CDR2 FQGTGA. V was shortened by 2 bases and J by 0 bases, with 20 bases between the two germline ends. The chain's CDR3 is CASSLDPSISASSYNEQFF. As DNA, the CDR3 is TGTGCCAGCAGCTTAGACCCTTCCATAAGCGCGAGCTCCTACAATGAGCAGTTCTTC.

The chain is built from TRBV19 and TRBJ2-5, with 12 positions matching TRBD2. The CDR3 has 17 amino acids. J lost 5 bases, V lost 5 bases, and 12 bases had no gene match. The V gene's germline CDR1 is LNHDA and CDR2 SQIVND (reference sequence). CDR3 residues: CASSLTGLAGGPETQYF. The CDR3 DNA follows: TGTGCCAGTAGTCTCACCGGGCTAGCGGGAGGGCCGGAGACCCAGTACTTC.

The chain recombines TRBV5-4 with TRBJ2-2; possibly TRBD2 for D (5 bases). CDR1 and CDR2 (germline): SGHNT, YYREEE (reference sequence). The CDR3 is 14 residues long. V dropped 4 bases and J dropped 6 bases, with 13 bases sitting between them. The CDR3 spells CASSPQRAPGELFF. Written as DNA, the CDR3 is TGTGCCAGCAGCCCTCAGAGGGCTCCCGGGGAGCTGTTTTTT.

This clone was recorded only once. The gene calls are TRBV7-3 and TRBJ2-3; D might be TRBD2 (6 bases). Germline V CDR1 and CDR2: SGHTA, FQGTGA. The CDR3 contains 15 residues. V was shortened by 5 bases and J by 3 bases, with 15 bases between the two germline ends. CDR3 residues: CASSLGLLTTDTQYF. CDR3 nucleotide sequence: TGTGCCAGCAGCCTGGGACTCCTCACGACAGATACGCAGTATTTT.

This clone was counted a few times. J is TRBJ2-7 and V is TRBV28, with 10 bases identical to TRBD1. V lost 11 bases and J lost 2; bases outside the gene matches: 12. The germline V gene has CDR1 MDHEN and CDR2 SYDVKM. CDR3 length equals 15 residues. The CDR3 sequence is CAHANAGTGAYEQYF. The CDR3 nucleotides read TGTGCCCACGCGAATGCCGGGACAGGGGCCTACGAGCAGTACTTC.

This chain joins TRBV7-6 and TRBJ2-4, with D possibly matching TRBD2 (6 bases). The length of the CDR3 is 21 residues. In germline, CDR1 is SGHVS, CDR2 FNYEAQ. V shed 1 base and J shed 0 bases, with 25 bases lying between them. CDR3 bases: TGTGCCAGCAGCTTAGAGGTGGCAGGCGGGATAGGACTTATAGCCAAAAACATTCAGTACTTC. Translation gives CASSLEVAGGIGLIAKNIQYF.

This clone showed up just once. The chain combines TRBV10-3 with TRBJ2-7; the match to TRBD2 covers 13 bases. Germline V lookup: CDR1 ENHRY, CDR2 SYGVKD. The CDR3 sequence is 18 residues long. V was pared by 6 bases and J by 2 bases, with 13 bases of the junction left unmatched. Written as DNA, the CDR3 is TGTGCCATCAGCGGAGGGACTAGCGGGAACCATTTCCCCTACGAGCAGTACGTC. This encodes CAISGGTSGNHFPYEQYV.

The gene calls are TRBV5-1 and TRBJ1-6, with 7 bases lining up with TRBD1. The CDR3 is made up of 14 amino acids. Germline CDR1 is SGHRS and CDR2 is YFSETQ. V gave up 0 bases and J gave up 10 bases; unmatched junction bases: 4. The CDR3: CASSLAGGESPLHF. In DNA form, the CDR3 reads TGCGCCAGCAGCTTGGCAGGGGGAGAATCACCCCTCCACTTT.

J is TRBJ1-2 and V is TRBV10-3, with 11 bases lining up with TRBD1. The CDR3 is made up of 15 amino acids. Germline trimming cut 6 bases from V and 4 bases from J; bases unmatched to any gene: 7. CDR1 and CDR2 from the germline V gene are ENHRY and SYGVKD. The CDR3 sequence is CAISPGQGAGYGYTF. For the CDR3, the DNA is TGTGCCATCAGCCCCGGACAGGGGGCTGGCTATGGCTACACCTTC.

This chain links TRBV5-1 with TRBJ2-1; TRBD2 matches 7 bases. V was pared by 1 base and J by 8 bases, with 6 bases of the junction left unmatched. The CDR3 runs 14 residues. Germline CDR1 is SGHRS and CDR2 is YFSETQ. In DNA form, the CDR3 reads TGCGCCAGCAGCTTGAGGGACTATTTCGATGAGCAGTTCTTC. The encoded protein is CASSLRDYFDEQFF.

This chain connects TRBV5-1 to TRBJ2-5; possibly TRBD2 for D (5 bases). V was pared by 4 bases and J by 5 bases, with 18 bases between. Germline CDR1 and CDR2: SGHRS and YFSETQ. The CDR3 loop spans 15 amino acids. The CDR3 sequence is CASSSNSGGGETQYF. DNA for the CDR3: TGCGCCAGCAGCAGTAACTCGGGCGGCGGGGAGACCCAGTACTTC.

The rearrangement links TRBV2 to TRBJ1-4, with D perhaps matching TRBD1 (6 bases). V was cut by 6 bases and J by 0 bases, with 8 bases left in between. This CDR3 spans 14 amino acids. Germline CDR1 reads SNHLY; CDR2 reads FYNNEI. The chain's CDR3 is CASRDSPTNEKLFF. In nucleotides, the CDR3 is TGTGCCAGCAGGGACAGTCCAACTAATGAAAAACTGTTTTTT.

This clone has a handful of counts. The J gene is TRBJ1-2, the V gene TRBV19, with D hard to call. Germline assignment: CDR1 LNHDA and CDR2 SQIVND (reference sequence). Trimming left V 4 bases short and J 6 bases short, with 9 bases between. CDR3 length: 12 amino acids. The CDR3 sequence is CASSSSFDGYTF. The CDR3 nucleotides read TGTGCCAGTAGTAGCAGCTTCGATGGCTACACCTTC.

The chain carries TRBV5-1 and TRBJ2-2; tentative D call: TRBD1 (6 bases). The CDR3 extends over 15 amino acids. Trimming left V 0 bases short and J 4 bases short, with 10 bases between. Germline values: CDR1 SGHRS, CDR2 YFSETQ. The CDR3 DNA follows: TGCGCCAGCAGCTTGGAACAGGGCGGCACCGGGGAGCTGTTTTTT. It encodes CASSLEQGGTGELFF.

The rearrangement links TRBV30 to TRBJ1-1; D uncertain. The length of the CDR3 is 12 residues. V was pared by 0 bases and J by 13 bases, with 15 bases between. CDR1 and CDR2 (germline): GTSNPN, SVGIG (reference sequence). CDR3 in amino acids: CAWSVVTSAFFF. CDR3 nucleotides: TGTGCCTGGAGTGTAGTAACCTCGGCCTTTTTCTTT.

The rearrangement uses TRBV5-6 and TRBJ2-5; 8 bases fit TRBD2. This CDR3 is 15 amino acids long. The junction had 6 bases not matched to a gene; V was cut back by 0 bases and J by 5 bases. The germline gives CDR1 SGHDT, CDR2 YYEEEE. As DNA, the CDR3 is TGTGCCAGCAGCTTGGTAGTAGCGGGAACTGAGACCCAGTACTTC. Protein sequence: CASSLVVAGTETQYF.

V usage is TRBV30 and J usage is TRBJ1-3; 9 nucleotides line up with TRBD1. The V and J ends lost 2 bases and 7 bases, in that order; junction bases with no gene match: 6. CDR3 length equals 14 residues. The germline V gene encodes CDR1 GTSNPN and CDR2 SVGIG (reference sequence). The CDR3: CAWSTTGGTNTIYF. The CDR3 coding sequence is TGTGCCTGGAGTACGACAGGGGGTACCAACACCATATATTTT.

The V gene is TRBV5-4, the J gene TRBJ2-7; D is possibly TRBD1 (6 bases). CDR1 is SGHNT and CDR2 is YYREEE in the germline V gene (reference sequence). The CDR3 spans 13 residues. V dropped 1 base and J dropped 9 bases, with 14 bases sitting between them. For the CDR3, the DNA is TGTGCCAGCAGCTTGTCAAACAGGGTCTGGCAGTACTTC. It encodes CASSLSNRVWQYF.

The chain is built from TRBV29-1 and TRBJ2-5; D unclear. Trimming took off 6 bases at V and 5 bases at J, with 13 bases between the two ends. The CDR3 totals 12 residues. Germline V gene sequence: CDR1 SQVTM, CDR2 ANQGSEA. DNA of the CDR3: TGCAGCGTGATAAGTAGCCAGGAGACCCAGTACTTC. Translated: CSVISSQETQYF. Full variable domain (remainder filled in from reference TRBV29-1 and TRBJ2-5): SAVISQKPSRDICQRGTSLTIQCQVDSQVTMMFWYRQQPGQSLTLIATANQGSEATYESGFVIDKFPISRPNLTFSTLTVSNMSPEDSSIYLCSVISSQETQYFGPGTRLLVL.

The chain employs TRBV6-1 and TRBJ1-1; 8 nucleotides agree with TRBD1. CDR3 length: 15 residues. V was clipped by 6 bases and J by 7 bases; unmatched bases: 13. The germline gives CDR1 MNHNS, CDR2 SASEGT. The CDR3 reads CASRRTGWELSEAFF. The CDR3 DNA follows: TGTGCCAGCAGACGGACAGGGTGGGAATTGAGTGAAGCTTTCTTT.

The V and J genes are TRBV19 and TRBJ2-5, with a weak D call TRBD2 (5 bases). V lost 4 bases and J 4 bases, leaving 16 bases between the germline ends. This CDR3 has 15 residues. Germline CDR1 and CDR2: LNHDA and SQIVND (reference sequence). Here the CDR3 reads CASSTRALGGETQYF. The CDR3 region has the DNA TGTGCCAGTAGTACGCGGGCCCTAGGCGGAGAGACCCAGTACTTC.

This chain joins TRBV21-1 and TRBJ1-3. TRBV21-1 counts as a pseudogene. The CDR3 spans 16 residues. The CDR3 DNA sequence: TGTGCCAGCAGTTTGCTGAACGGGAGGGCGGGAAACACCATATATTTT. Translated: CASSLLNGRAGNTIYF.

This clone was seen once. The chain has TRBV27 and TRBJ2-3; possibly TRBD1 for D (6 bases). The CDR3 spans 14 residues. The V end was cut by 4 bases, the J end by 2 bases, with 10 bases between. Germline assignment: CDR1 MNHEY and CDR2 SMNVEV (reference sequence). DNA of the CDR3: TGTGCCAGCAGTTGGCCAGGGGTCACAGATACGCAGTATTTT. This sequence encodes CASSWPGVTDTQYF.

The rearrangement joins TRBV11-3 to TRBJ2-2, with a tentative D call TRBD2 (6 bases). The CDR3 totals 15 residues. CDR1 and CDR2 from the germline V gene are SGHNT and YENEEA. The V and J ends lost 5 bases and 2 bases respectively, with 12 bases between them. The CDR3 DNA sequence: TGTGCCAGCAGCCTCGAGGGACTTAACACCGGGGAGCTGTTTTTT. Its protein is CASSLEGLNTGELFF.

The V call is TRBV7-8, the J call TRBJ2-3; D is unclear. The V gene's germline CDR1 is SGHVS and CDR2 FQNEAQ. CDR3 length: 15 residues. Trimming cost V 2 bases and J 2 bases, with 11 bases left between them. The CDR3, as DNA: TGTGCCAGCAGCTTAACTCTTCATCCCACAGATACGCAGTATTTT. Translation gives CASSLTLHPTDTQYF.